This TCR beta chain is drawn from a study of PD-1 blockade in classical Hodgkin lymphoma. Time point noted: cycle 4 day 1 (C4D1), after 5 to 7 weeks of nivolumab. Relapse was seen in all patients after autologous stem cell transplantation, and brentuximab vedotin exposure was variable. Patients' outcomes at their best amounted to complete response, partial response or progressive disease. As regards this clone: Its antigen is not identified.

The CDR3 is 17 residues long. CDR1 is SEHNR and CDR2 is FQNEAQ in the germline V gene (reference sequence). With V trimmed by 6 bases and J by 2 bases, 15 bases remained unmatched. Overall study results and limits: Factors driving the repertoire differences, possibly disease activity or prior therapy, remain undefined. When set against healthy donors, newly diagnosed patients were reported to show lower baseline TCR diversity.

Data came from immunoSEQ multiplex PCR; TCRdb stores just in-frame clones and leaves some out. The sample carries 100,000 or so clones, more than 70% recorded once. This sequence originates from a human donor with classical Hodgkin lymphoma. Sequencing was performed on peripheral blood mononuclear cells (PBMCs), taken before the fourth cycle of nivolumab. This chain links TRBV7-9 with TRBJ1-2; 7 positions match TRBD1. The DNA for the CDR3 is TGTGCCAGCAGACAATCAGGGCTCAGGGGGAAGAACTATGGCTACACCTTC. The encoded protein is CASRQSGLRGKNYGYTF.